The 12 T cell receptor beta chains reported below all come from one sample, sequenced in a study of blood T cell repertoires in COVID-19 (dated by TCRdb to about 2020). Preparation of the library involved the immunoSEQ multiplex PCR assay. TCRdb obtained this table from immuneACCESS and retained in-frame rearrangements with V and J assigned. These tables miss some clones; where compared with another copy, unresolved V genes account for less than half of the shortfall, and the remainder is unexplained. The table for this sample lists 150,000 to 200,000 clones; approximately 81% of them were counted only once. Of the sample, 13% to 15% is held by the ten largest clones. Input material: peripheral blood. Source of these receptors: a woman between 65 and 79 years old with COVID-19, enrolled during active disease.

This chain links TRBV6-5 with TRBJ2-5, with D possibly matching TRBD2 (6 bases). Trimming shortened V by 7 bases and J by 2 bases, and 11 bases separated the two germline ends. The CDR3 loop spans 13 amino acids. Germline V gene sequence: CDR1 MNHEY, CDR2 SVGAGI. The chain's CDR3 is CASTQRVQETQYF. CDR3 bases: TGTGCCAGCACCCAGCGGGTGCAAGAGACCCAGTACTTC.

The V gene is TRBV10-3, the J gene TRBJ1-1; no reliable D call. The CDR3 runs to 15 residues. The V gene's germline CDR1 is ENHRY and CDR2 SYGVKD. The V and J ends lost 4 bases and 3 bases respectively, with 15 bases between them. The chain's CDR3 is CAISAVRVRDTEAFF. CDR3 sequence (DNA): TGTGCCATCAGTGCGGTAAGGGTGAGGGACACTGAAGCTTTCTTT.

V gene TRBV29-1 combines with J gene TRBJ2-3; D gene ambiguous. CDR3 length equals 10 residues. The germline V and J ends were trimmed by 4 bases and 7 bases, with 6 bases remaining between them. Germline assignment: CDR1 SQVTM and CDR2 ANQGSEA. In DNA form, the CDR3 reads TGCAGCGTTGTAGACAATACGCAGTATTTT. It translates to CSVVDNTQYF.

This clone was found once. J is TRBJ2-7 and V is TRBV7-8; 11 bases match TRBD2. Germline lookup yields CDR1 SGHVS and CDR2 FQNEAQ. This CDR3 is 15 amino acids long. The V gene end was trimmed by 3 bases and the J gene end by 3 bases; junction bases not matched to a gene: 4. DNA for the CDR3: TGTGCCAGCAGCTTTGGGACTAGCGGTGTCTACGAGCAGTACTTC. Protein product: CASSFGTSGVYEQYF.

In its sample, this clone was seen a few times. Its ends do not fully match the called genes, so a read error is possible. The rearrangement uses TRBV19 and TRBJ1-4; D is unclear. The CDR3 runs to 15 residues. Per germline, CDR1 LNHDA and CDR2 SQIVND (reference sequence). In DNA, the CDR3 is TGTGCCAGCAGTACCAGACACACAACTAATGAAAAACTGTTTTTT. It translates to CASSTRHTTNEKLFF.

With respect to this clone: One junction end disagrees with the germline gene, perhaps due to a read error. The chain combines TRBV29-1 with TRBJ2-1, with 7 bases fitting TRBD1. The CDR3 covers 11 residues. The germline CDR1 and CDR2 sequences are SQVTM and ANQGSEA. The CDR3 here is CSAEQGTEQFF. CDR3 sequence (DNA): TGCAGCGCTGAACAGGGGACTGAGCAGTTCTTC.

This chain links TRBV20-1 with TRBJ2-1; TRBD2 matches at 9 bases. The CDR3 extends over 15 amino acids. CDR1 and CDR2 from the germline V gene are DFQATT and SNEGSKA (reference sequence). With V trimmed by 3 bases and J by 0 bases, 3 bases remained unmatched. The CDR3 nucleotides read TGCAGTGCTAGTATTAGCGGGAGCTCCTACAATGAGCAGTTCTTC. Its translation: CSASISGSSYNEQFF.

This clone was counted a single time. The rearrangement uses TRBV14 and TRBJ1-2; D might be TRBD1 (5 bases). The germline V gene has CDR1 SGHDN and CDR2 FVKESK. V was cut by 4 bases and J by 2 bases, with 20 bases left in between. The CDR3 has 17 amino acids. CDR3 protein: CASSLQWGDPRNYGYTF. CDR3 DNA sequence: TGTGCCAGCAGCCTCCAATGGGGGGATCCCCGAAACTATGGCTACACCTTC.

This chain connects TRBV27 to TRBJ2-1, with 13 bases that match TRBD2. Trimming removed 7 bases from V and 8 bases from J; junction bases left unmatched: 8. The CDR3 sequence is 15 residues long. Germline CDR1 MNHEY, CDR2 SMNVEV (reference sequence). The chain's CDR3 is CASTLGTSGNHEQFF. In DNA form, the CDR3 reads TGTGCCAGCACCCTAGGGACTAGCGGGAATCATGAGCAGTTCTTC.

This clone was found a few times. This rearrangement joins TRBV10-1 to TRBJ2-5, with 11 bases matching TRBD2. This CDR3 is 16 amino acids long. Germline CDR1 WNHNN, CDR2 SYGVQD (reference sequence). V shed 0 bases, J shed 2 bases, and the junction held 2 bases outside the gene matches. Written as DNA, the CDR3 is TGCGCCAGCAGTGAGTCGGCTAGCGGGGGGCAAGAGACCCAGTACTTC. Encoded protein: CASSESASGGQETQYF.

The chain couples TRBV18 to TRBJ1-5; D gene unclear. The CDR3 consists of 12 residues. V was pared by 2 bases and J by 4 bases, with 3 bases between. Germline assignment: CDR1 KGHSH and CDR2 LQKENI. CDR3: CASSPTNQPQHF. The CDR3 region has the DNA TGTGCCAGCTCACCAACTAATCAGCCCCAGCATTTT. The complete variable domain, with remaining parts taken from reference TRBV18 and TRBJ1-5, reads NAGVMQNPRHLVRRRGQEARLRCSPMKGHSHVYWYRQLPEEGLKFMVYLQKENIIDESGMPKERFSAEFPKEGPSILRIQQVVRGDSAAYFCASSPTNQPQHFGDGTRLSIL.

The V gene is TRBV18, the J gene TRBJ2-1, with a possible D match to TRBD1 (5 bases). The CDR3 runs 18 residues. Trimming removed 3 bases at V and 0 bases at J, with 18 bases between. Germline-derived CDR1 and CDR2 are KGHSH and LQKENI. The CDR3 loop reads CASSPALTASSSYNEQFF. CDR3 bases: TGTGCCAGCTCACCGGCTTTGACAGCTTCCTCCTCCTACAATGAGCAGTTCTTC.